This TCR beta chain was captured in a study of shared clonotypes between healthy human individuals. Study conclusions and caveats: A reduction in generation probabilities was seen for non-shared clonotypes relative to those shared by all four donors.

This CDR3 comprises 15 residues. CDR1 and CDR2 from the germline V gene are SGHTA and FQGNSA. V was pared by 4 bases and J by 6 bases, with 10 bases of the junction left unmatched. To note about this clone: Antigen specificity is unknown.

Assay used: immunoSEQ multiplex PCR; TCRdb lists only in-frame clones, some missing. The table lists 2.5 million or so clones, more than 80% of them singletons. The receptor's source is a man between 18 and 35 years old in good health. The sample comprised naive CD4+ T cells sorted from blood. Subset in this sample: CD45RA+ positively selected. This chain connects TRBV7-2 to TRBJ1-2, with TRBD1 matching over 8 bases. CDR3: CASSYPSQGGNGYTF. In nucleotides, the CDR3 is TGTGCCAGCAGCTACCCCTCACAGGGGGGTAATGGCTACACCTTC.